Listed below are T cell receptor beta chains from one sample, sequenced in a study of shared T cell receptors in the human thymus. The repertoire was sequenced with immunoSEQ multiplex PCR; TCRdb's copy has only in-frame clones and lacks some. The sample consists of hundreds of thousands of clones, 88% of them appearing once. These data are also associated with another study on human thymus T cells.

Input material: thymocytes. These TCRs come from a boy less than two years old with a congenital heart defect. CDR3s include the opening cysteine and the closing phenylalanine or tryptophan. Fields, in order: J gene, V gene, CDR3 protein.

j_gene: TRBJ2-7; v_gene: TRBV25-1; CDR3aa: CASSDPLSYEQYF
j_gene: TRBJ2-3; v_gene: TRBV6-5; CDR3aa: CASTTSGRTDTQYF
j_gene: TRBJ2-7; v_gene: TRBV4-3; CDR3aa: CASSQDRRAARAYEQYF
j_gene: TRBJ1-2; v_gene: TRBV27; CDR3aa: CASSPRGGEGYGYTF
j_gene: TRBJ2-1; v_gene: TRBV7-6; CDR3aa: CASSLEDSGSSYNEQFF
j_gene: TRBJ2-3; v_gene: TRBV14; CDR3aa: CASSPRQGQTVTDTQYF
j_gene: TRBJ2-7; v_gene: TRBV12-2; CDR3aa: CASRLVLPSEQYF
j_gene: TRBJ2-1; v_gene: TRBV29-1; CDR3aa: CSVGNSVSEQFF
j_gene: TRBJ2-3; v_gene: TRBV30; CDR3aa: CAWKREEADTQYF
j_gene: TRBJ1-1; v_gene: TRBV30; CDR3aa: CAWISRQGLRTEAFF
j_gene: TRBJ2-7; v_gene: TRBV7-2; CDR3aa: CASSLGGLATSYEQYF
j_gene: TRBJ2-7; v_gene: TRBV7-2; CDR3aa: CASSLAGAIDEQYF
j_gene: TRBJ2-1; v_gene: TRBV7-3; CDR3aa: CASSPRGPGTYNEQFF
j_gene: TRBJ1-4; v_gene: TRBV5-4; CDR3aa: CASSLLQSNEKLFF
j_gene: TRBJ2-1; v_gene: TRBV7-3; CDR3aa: CASSLRAGGLNEQFF
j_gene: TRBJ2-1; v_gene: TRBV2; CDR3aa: CASSWVGDSLLAGSYNEQFF
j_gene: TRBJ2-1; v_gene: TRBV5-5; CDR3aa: CASSLGLADYNEQFF
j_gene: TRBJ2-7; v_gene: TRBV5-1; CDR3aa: CASSRDRDIIYEQYF
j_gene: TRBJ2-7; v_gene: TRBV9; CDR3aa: CASSVEAGGSYEQYF
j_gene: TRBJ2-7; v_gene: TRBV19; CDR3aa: CASSISASGRFFYEQYF
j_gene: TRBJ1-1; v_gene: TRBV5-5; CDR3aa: CASSLVWDRLMHTEAFF
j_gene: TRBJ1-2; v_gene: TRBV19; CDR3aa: CASWTGQNYGYTF
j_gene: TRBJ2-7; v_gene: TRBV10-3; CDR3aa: CAISVGTTSYEQYF
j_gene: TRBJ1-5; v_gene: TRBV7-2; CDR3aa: CASSLGDINQPQHF
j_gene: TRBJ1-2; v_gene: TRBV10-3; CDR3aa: CAISESTVQARGYGYTF
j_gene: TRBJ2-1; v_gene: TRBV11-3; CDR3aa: CASSRPGGTRGTVEQFF
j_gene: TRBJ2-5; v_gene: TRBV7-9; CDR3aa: CASKGQEGTQYF
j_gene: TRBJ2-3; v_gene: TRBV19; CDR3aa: CASSHSTRPSDTQYF
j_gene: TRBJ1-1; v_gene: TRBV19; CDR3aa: CASSINRIKNTEAFF
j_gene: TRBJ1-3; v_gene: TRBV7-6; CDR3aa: CASSQQGRGLRNTIYF